This TCR beta chain was documented in a study of cytomegalovirus exposure and HLA in healthy donors. This CDR3 comprises 13 residues. Germline CDR1 and CDR2: MRHNA and SNTAGT. Trimming removed 0 bases at V and 2 bases at J, with 4 bases between. Researchers ran the PCR with 60 Vbeta and 13 Jbeta primers. Clones were sequenced by immunoSEQ multiplex PCR, and TCRdb holds only the in-frame ones, with some missing. This sample's table has roughly 120,000 clones. This sequence was found in a young man in good health and CMV-seronegative. The J gene is TRBJ1-1, the V gene TRBV6-4; D uncertain. Sequenced material: PBMCs. The CDR3 bases are TGTGCCAGCAGTGACTCGAGTAACACTGAAGCTTTCTTT. This encodes CASSDSSNTEAFF.